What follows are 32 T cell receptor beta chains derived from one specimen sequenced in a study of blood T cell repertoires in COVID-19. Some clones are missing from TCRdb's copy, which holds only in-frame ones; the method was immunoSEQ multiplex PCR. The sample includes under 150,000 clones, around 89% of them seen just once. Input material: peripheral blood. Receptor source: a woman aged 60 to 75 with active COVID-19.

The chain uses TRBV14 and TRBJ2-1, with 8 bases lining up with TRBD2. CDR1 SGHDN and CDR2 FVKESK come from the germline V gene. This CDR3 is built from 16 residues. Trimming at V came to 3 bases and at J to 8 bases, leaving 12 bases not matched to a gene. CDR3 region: CASSQEPGLVGHEQFF. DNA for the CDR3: TGTGCCAGCAGCCAGGAACCGGGACTAGTGGGCCATGAGCAGTTCTTC. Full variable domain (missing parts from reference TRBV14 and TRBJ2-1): EAGVTQFPSHSVIEKGQTVTLRCDPISGHDNLYWYRRVMGKEIKFLLHFVKESKQDESGMPNNRFLAERTGGTYSTLKVQPAELEDSGVYFCASSQEPGLVGHEQFFGPGTRLTVL.

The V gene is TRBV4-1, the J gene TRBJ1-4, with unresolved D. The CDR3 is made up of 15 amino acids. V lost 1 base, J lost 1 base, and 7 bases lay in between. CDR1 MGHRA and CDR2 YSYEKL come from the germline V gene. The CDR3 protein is CASSQAGLTNEKLFF. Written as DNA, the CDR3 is TGCGCCAGCAGCCAAGCGGGGTTAACTAATGAAAAACTGTTTTTT.

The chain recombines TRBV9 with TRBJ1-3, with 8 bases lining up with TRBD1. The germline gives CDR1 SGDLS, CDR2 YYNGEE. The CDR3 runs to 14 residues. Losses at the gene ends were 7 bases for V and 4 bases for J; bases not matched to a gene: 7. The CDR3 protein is CASSGGRDGNTIYF. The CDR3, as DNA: TGTGCCAGCTCAGGGGGCAGGGACGGAAACACCATATATTTT.

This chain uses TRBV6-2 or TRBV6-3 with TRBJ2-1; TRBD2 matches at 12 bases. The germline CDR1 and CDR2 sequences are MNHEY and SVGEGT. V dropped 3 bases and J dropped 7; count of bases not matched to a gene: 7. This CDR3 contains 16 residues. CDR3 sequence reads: CASSYSRTSGINEQFF. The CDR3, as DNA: TGTGCCAGCAGTTATAGCCGGACTAGCGGGATTAATGAGCAGTTCTTC.

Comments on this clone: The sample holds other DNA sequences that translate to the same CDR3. The CDR3: CASRGQGNTEAFF. CDR3 coding DNA: TGTGCCAGCAGGGGACAGGGGAACACTGAAGCTTTCTTT. The V call is TRBV2, the J call TRBJ1-1; 9 bases are a match to TRBD1. CDR1 is SNHLY and CDR2 is FYNNEI in the germline V gene. The CDR3 is 13 residues long. J was trimmed by 1 base and V by 6 bases; bases with no gene match: 0.

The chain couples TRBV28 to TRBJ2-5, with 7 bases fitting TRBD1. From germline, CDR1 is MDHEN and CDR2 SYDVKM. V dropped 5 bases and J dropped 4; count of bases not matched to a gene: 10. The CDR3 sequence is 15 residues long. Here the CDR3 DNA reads TGTGCCAGCAGTCCGACGGGACAGCCGGGAGAGACCCAGTACTTC. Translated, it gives CASSPTGQPGETQYF.

This CDR3 reads CASSQRGEAFF. In nucleotides, the CDR3 is TGTGCCAGCAGCCAAAGAGGGGAAGCTTTCTTT. The V call is TRBV3-1 (or the pseudogene TRBV3-2), the J call TRBJ1-1; D is ambiguous. This CDR3 has 11 residues. V lost 2 bases and J lost 8, with 6 bases in between. Germline-derived CDR1 and CDR2 are LGHDT and YNNKEL (reference sequence).

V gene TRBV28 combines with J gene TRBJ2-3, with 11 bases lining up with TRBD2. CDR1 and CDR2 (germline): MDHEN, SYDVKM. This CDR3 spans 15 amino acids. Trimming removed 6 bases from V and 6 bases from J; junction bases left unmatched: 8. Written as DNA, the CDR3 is TGTGCCAGCAGGCGTCTAGCGGGAGGTTTGGATACGCAGTATTTT. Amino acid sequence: CASRRLAGGLDTQYF.

CDR3 DNA: TGTGCCAGCAGCTTCGACTCCGTTTCCTACGAGCAGTACTTC. Translating it yields CASSFDSVSYEQYF. This chain links TRBV7-2 with TRBJ2-7; D remains ambiguous. The CDR3 totals 14 residues. In germline, CDR1 is SGHTA, CDR2 FQGNSA. V was shortened by 3 bases and J by 1 base, with 10 bases between the two germline ends. The whole variable domain, remainder taken from reference TRBV7-2 and TRBJ2-7, is GAGVSQSPSNKVTEKGKDVELRCDPISGHTALYWYRQSLGQGLEFLIYFQGNSAPDKSGLPSDRFSAERTGGSVSTLTIQRTQQEDSAVYLCASSFDSVSYEQYFGPGTRLTVT.

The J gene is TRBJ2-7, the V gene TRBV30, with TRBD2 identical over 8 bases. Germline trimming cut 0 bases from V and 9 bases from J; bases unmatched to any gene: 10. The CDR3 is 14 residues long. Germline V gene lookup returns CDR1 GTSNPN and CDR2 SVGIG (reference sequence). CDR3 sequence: CAWSVGTSLLRQYF. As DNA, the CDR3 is TGTGCCTGGAGTGTCGGGACTAGTCTCCTGCGGCAGTACTTC.

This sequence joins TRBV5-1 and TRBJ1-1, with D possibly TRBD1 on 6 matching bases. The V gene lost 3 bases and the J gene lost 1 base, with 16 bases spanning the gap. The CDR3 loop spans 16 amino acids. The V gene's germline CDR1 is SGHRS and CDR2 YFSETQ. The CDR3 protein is CASSYGGGRGNTEAFF. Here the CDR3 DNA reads TGCGCCAGCAGCTACGGTGGGGGCAGGGGGAACACTGAAGCTTTCTTT.

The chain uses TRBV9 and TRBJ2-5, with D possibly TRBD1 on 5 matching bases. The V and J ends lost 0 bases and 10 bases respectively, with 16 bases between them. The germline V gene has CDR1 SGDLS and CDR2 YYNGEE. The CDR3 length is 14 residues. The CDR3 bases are TGTGCCAGCAGCGTAGAACGGCCAAAAAGGGGCCAGTACTTC. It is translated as CASSVERPKRGQYF.

CDR3 in amino acids: CASSDNRGGNQPQHF. The CDR3 DNA reads TGTGCCAGCAGTGACAACAGGGGAGGTAATCAGCCCCAGCATTTT. The rearrangement joins TRBV28 to TRBJ1-5; 7 bases agree with TRBD1. Germline CDR1 MDHEN, CDR2 SYDVKM. CDR3 length: 15 residues. V gave up 5 bases and J gave up 4 bases; unmatched junction bases: 8.

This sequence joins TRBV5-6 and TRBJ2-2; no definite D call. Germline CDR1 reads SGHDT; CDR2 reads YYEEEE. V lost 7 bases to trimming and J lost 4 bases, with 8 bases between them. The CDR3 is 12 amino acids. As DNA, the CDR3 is TGTGCCAGCCTAAAGTTCACCGGGGAGCTGTTTTTT. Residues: CASLKFTGELFF.

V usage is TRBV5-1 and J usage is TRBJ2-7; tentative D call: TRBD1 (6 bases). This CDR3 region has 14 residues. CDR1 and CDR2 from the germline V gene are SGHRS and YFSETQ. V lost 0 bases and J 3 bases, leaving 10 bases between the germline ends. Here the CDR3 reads CASSLAGAHYEQYF. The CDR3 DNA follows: TGCGCCAGCAGCTTGGCAGGGGCCCACTACGAGCAGTACTTC.

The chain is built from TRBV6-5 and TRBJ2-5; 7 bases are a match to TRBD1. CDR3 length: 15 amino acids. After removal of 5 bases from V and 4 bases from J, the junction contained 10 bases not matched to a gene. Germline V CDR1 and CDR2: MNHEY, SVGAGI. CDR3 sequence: CASSPQRTGRETQYF. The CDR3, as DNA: TGTGCCAGCAGTCCACAACGGACAGGTCGAGAGACCCAGTACTTC.

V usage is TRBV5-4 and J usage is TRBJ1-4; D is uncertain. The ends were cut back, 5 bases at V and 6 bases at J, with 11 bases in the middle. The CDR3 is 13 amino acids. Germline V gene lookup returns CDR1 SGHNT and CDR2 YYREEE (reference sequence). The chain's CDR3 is CASRGRADEKLFF. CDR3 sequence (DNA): TGTGCCAGCAGAGGGCGGGCGGATGAAAAACTGTTTTTT.

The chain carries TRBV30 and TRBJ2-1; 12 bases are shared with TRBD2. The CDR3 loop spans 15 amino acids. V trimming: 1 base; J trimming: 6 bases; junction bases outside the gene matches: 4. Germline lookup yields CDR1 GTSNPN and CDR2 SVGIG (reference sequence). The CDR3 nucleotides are TGTGCCTGGAGTGGGACTAGCGGGATTTTCAATGAGCAGTTCTTC. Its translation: CAWSGTSGIFNEQFF.

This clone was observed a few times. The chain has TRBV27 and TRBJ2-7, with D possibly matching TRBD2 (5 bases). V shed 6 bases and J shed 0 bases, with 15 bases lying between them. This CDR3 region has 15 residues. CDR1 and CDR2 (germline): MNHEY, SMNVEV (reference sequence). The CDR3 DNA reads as TGTGCCAGCAGATCGCGGGTCCGGAGCTCCTACGAGCAGTACTTC. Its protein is CASRSRVRSSYEQYF.

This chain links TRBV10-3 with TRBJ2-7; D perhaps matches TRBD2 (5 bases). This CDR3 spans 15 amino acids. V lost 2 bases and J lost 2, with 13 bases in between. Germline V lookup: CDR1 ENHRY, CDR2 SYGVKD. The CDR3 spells CAISEAEATTYEQYF. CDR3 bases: TGTGCCATCAGTGAGGCGGAGGCTACCACCTACGAGCAGTACTTC.

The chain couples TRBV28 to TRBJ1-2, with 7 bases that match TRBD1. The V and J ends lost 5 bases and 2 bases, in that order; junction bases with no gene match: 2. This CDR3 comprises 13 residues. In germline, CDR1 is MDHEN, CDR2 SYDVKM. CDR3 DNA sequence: TGTGCCAGCAGTGCGGGACAGAACTATGGCTACACCTTC. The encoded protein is CASSAGQNYGYTF.

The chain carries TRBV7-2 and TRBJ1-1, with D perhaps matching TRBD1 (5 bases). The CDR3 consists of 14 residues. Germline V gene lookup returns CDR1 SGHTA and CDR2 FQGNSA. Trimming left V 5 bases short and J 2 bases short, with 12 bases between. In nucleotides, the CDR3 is TGTGCCAGCAGCCTGGACGGGGGTAACACTGAAGCTTTCTTT. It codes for CASSLDGGNTEAFF.

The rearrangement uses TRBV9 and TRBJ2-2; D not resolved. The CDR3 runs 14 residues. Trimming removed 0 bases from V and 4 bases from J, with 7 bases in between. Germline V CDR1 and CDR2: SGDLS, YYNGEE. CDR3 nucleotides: TGTGCCAGCAGCGTAGGAGCCCCCACCGGGGAGCTGTTTTTT. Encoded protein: CASSVGAPTGELFF.

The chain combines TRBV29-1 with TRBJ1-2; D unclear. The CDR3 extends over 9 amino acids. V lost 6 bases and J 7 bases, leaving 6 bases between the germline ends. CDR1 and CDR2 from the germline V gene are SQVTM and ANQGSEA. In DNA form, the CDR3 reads TGCAGCGTCGAGGGTGGCTACACCTTC. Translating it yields CSVEGGYTF.

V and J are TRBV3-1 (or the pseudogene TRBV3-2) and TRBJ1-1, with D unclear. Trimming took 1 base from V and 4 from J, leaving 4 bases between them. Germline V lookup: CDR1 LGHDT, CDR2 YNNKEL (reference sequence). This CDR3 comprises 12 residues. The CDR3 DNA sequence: TGTGCCAGCAGCCAAGCTAGCACTGAAGCTTTCTTT. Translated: CASSQASTEAFF.

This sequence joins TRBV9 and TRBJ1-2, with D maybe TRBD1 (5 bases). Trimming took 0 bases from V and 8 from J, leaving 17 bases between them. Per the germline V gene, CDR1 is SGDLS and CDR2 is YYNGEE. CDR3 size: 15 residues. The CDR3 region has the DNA TGTGCCAGCAGCGTAGCTGGGGCGGAGGGAGAAGGCTACACCTTC. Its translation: CASSVAGAEGEGYTF.

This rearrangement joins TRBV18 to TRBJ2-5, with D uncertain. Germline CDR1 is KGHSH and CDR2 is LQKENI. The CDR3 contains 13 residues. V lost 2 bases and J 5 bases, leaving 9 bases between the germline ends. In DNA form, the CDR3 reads TGTGCCAGCTCACCAGTGAATGGCGAGACCCAGTACTTC. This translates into CASSPVNGETQYF.

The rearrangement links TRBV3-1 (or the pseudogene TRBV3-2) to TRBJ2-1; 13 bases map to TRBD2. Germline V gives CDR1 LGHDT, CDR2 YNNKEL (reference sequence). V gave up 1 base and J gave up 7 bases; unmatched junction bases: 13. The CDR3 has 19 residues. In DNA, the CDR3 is TGTGCCAGCAGCCAAGGAAGACTAGCGGGAGGTTATCGTAGGAATGAGCAGTTCTTC. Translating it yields CASSQGRLAGGYRRNEQFF.

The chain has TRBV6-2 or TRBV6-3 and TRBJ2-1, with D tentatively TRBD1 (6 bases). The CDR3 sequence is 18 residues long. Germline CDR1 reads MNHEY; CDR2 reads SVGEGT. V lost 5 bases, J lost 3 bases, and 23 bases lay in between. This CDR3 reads CASSVEGGPVTSYNEQFF. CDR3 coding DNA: TGTGCCAGCAGTGTGGAAGGGGGTCCCGTTACGAGCTACAATGAGCAGTTCTTC.

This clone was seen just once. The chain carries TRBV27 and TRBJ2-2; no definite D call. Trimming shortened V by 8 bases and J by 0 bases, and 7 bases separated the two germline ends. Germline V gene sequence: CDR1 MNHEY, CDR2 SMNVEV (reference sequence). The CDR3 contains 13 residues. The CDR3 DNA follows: TGTGCCAGCCCCAGTCCGAACACCGGGGAGCTGTTTTTT. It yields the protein CASPSPNTGELFF.

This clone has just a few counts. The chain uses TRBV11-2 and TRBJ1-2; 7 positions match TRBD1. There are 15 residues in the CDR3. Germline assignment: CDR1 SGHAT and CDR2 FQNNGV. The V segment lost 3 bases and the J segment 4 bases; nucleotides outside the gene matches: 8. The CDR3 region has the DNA TGTGCCAGCAGCTTGAGACAGGGTTGGCTCTATGGCTACACCTTC. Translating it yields CASSLRQGWLYGYTF.

CDR3 amino acids: CASSLGGQGAFYGYTF. Written as DNA, the CDR3 is TGTGCCAGCAGCTTAGGCGGACAGGGGGCGTTCTATGGCTACACCTTC. The rearrangement links TRBV7-9 to TRBJ1-2; TRBD1 matches 11 bases. The germline V gene has CDR1 SEHNR and CDR2 FQNEAQ (reference sequence). J gave up 4 bases and V 1 base, and 5 bases lay outside the gene matches. The CDR3 has 16 amino acids.